The source of this T cell receptor (beta chain) is a study of blood T cell repertoires in COVID-19 (TCRdb year 2020). Study-level background: Samples covering the acute and convalescent phases of COVID-19 were provided by collaborators in the United States, Italy and Spain. The material from the prospective study consisted of cDNA or gDNA derived from T cells, B-cell-depleted T cells, or PBMCs. The dataset comprised deeply sampled blood TCRbeta repertoires from subjects exposed to, actively infected with, or recovered from COVID-19. A freely available public database, intended as a resource for researchers studying the immune response to SARS-CoV-2, is where the repertoires were released. The samples were drawn from the first 160 participants of the ongoing ImmuneRACE study and from 950 to 1,500 subjects provided by 6 global collaborators. A de-identified subject ID, COVID-19 status, age in years and sex were almost always included in the sample metadata. Where HLA class I and class II types were available, the types were taken from metadata supplied by the sample provider, not from assay-based typing.

The collaborating institutions used their own protocols to collect whole blood in K2EDTA tubes. For TCRbeta analysis, collaborators shipped samples as frozen whole blood, isolated PBMCs, or DNA extracted from either of those sample types. The immunoSEQ Assay, a bias-controlled multiplex PCR, was used to amplify TCRbeta CDR3 regions from genomic DNA. Under the source paper's analysis protocol: Nucleated cell counts per sample were estimated from amplification of reference gene primers within the assay. To quantify the absolute abundance of each unique TCRbeta CDR3 rearrangement, sequence reads were collapsed and filtered. For each sample, productive Simpson clonality was calculated by taking the square root of Simpson's diversity index across productive rearrangements. The clones in this table, taken by TCRdb from immuneACCESS, are in-frame only. Not every clone is retained; where verified, under half of the shortfall comes from an unresolved V gene, and the cause of the rest is unknown. V and J calls and clone size come straight from that table; D and trimming were deduced from the DNA. The sample yields some 140,000 clones; roughly 80% were counted once. The ten top clones hold roughly 3% of the sample.

Details on this clone: No cognate antigen has been identified for it. No quality values exist for individual bases; no much larger clone is one base distant.

Per the germline V gene (reference sequence), SEHNR is the CDR1 and FQNEAQ is the CDR2. Trimming takes 5 bases from V and 4 bases from J, and the germline ends sit 14 bases apart. From the cysteine up to the phenylalanine, the CDR3 has a length of 14 residues. Kept here is only the CDR3 DNA, which spans 42 bases and is read in frame from base 1. What the research found in general, with its limitations: The quantity of clinical and demographic metadata differed by source and by participant and was supplied without curation.

The material sequenced was peripheral blood. The sequence links TRBV7-9 to TRBJ1-2, with the D gene not clear enough to name. The TCR comes from a woman older than 75 with acute or convalescent COVID-19. The nucleotide sequence is TGTGCCAGCAGCCGTCTCCCGGAGCTCTATGGCTACACCTTC. This sequence encodes CASSRLPELYGYTF.